These 27 T cell receptor beta chains came from one sample sequenced in a study of blood T cells in healthy people across ages. Primed by a sample-barcoded 5' primer and a J-beta primer mix, a second PCR proceeded for 7 to 11 cycles. TCRdb re-analysed the 5' RACE reads in MiXCR, keeping a single row per CDR3 protein. This sample yields 600,000 or so distinct CDR3 sequences, of which under 30% are seen a single time; more than 15% belongs to the top ten. The sample taken for sequencing was blood. The receptor set was obtained from a woman older than 75 in good health.

The chain is built from TRBV5-1 and TRBJ2-1; D call uncertain. Germline assignment: CDR1 SGHRS and CDR2 YFSETQ. Trimming shortened V by 8 bases and J by 4 bases, and 10 bases separated the two germline ends. The CDR3 runs to 12 residues. Written as DNA, the CDR3 is TGCGCCAGTCGAGGCATATACAATGAGCAGTTCTTC. Its translation is CASRGIYNEQFF.

This clonotype was detected many times. The chain uses TRBV5-5 and TRBJ2-1; 11 bases fit TRBD1. V shed 4 bases, J shed 2 bases, and the junction held 8 bases outside the gene matches. The CDR3 is 17 amino acids. Germline V gives CDR1 SGHKS, CDR2 YYEKEE (reference sequence). In DNA, the CDR3 is TGTGCCAGCAGCAGGACAGGGGGCGATTTAACCTACAATGAGCAGTTCTTC. This encodes CASSRTGGDLTYNEQFF.

This clonotype was counted once. CDR3 sequence: CASSRNGGVYGYTF. The DNA for the CDR3 is TGTGCCAGCAGCCGGAACGGGGGGGTCTATGGCTACACCTTC. The rearrangement links TRBV7-2 to TRBJ1-2; possibly TRBD1 for D (5 bases). Per germline, CDR1 SGHTA and CDR2 FQGNSA. The CDR3 consists of 14 residues. The V end lost 5 bases, the J end lost 4 bases, and 14 bases lay between the germline ends.

The V call is TRBV5-5, the J call TRBJ1-1, with unresolved D. Germline V gene data show CDR1 as SGHKS and CDR2 as YYEKEE (reference sequence). CDR3 size: 14 residues. Deletions cut 0 bases from V and 2 bases from J, with 8 bases between. CDR3 protein: CASSLDSFNTEAFF. The CDR3 DNA reads TGTGCCAGCAGCTTGGACAGTTTTAACACTGAAGCTTTCTTT.

About this clonotype: A single base separates this from a much larger clone, so it may be a read error. The chain links TRBV9 to TRBJ2-7; tentative D call: TRBD2 (5 bases). V gave up 4 bases and J gave up 7 bases, with 15 bases separating them. This CDR3 is built from 13 residues. The V gene's germline CDR1 is SGDLS and CDR2 YYNGEE. Written as DNA, the CDR3 is TGTGCCAGCAGCTCCAGCACTCGGGGTGAGCAGTACTTC. The encoded protein is CASSSSTRGEQYF. The whole variable domain, filled in from reference TRBV9 and TRBJ2-7, reads DSGVTQTPKHLITATGQRVTLRCSPRSGDLSVYWYQQSLDQGLQFLIQYYNGEERAKGNILERFSAQQFPDLHSELNLSSLELGDSALYFCASSSSTRGEQYFGPGTRLTVT.

This clonotype showed up just a few times. The chain has TRBV6-2 or TRBV6-3 and TRBJ1-5; D gene ambiguous. The CDR3 has 17 residues. Germline lookup yields CDR1 MNHEY and CDR2 SVGEGT. Trimming took 0 bases from V and 7 from J, leaving 19 bases between them. This chain's CDR3 is CASSYSRISGLEQPQHF. The CDR3 nucleotides are TGTGCCAGCAGTTACTCGAGAATAAGTGGTTTGGAACAGCCCCAGCATTTT.

This clonotype was found many times. The rearrangement links TRBV4-3 to TRBJ2-7; 8 bases match TRBD1. Trimming at V came to 5 bases and at J to 6 bases, leaving 15 bases not matched to a gene. In germline, CDR1 is LGHNA, CDR2 YSLEER. The CDR3 has 16 residues. Here the CDR3 DNA reads TGCGCCAGCAGCTCGCGAGGACAGGGTGGAAACTCCGAGCAGTACTTC. It codes for CASSSRGQGGNSEQYF.

The table lists this clonotype with many counts. The chain couples TRBV12-3 or TRBV12-4 to TRBJ1-5; 8 nucleotides align to TRBD1. The V segment lost 3 bases and the J segment 11 bases; nucleotides outside the gene matches: 6. This CDR3 is 13 amino acids long. CDR3 loop: CASSFSGGHSQHF. CDR3 sequence (DNA): TGTGCCAGCAGTTTTTCAGGGGGCCATTCCCAGCATTTT.

Only a few counts were recorded for this clonotype. This may stem from a read error, because a much larger clone lies one nucleotide away. This chain uses TRBV4-1 with TRBJ2-7; D may match TRBD1 or TRBD2 (5 bases each). Germline CDR1 reads MGHRA; CDR2 reads YSYEKL. CDR3 length equals 15 residues. For the CDR3, the DNA is TGCGCCGGCAGCCAACCGGGGCCGGGCTCCTACGAGCAGTACTTC. Protein product: CAGSQPGPGSYEQYF.

The CDR3 loop reads CASSAGSGDYGYTF. CDR3 in DNA: TGTGCCAGCTCCGCGGGGTCAGGGGACTATGGCTACACCTTC. This chain links TRBV2 with TRBJ1-2; possible D gene TRBD1, 6 bases. The CDR3 has 14 residues. The germline V and J ends were trimmed by 8 bases and 3 bases, with 16 bases remaining between them. In germline, CDR1 is SNHLY, CDR2 FYNNEI.

J is TRBJ2-3 and V is TRBV7-3; TRBD2 aligns across 7 bases. Losses at the gene ends were 5 bases for V and 0 bases for J; bases not matched to a gene: 5. CDR3 length equals 15 residues. Germline CDR1 and CDR2: SGHTA and FQGTGA. The CDR3 region is CASSLSGQSTDTQYF. The CDR3 region has the DNA TGTGCCAGCAGCCTTAGCGGGCAAAGCACAGATACGCAGTATTTT.

This clonotype showed up many times. The rearrangement links TRBV6-1 to TRBJ2-7, with a tentative D call TRBD1 (5 bases). V gave up 2 bases and J gave up 5 bases, with 22 bases separating them. Per germline, CDR1 MNHNS and CDR2 SASEGT. The CDR3 contains 17 residues. The CDR3 spells CASSELPGPDRSHEQYF. The DNA of the CDR3 is TGTGCCAGCAGTGAACTTCCCGGGCCCGACAGATCCCACGAGCAGTACTTC.

There are many counts of this clonotype. The chain links TRBV20-1 to TRBJ2-7, with D possibly being TRBD1 or TRBD2 (5 bases each). Germline CDR1 is DFQATT and CDR2 is SNEGSKA (reference sequence). V was pared by 2 bases and J by 5 bases, with 16 bases between. This CDR3 region has 14 residues. This CDR3 is CSARFWGPSNEQYF. The CDR3 DNA follows: TGCAGTGCTAGATTTTGGGGACCTTCTAACGAGCAGTACTTC.

This clonotype was detected ten times or more. V gene TRBV7-9 combines with J gene TRBJ2-7; 9 nucleotides align to TRBD1. Germline V lookup: CDR1 SEHNR, CDR2 FQNEAQ (reference sequence). The CDR3 runs 14 residues. After removal of 1 base from V and 3 bases from J, the junction contained 1 base not matched to a gene. Written as DNA, the CDR3 is TGTGCCAGCAGCTTAGAGGGACAGGGCTACGAGCAGTACTTC. This sequence encodes CASSLEGQGYEQYF.

This clonotype has ten or more counts. V is TRBV5-1 and J is TRBJ2-3; 11 bases are shared with TRBD2. J lost 7 bases, V lost 0 bases, and 10 bases had no gene match. CDR3 size: 17 residues. Per germline, CDR1 SGHRS and CDR2 YFSETQ. The CDR3 here is CASSLGLAGMSLNTQYF. DNA of the CDR3: TGCGCCAGCAGCTTGGGACTAGCGGGAATGAGTTTAAATACGCAGTATTTT.

Note on this clonotype: The conserved closing phenylalanine or tryptophan is absent in this CDR3, likely reflecting a read error. The chain is built from TRBV7-2 and TRBJ2-7; possible D gene TRBD2, 5 bases. The CDR3 totals 12 residues. Germline V gene data show CDR1 as SGHTA and CDR2 as FQGNSA. Trimming left V 5 bases short and J 7 bases short, with 12 bases between. The CDR3: CASSPAGNEQYL. The CDR3, as DNA: TGTGCCAGCAGCCCCGCGGGCAATGAGCAGTACTTA.

The chain has TRBV7-6 and TRBJ2-7, with D hard to call. V was pared by 5 bases and J by 3 bases, with 11 bases between. Germline V CDR1 and CDR2: SGHVS, FNYEAQ. The CDR3 consists of 13 residues. The CDR3 region is CASSKGPNYEQYF. The CDR3 nucleotides read TGTGCCAGCAGCAAAGGACCCAACTACGAGCAGTACTTC.

CDR3 region: CAWSRTSGRYNEQFF. CDR3 bases: TGTGCCTGGAGCCGGACTAGCGGGCGCTACAATGAGCAGTTCTTC. V gene TRBV30 combines with J gene TRBJ2-1; TRBD2 agrees at 11 bases. The CDR3 loop spans 15 amino acids. Germline V gene data show CDR1 as GTSNPN and CDR2 as SVGIG (reference sequence). J lost 3 bases, V lost 3 bases, and 4 bases had no gene match.

This chain uses TRBV7-9 with TRBJ2-3; 7 bases map to TRBD2. The CDR3 covers 19 residues. CDR1 and CDR2 from the germline V gene are SEHNR and FQNEAQ (reference sequence). With 3 bases clipped from V and 0 bases from J, the junction kept 15 bases outside the gene matches. CDR3 amino acids: CASSLSRLAGGSSTDTQYF. The CDR3 DNA sequence: TGTGCCAGCAGCTTGAGTCGACTAGCCGGGGGTTCTAGCACAGATACGCAGTATTTT.

This clonotype was seen only a few times. The V call is TRBV27, the J call TRBJ1-2, with 7 bases lining up with TRBD1. The germline V gene has CDR1 MNHEY and CDR2 SMNVEV (reference sequence). V trimming: 5 bases; J trimming: 8 bases; junction bases outside the gene matches: 11. This CDR3 spans 14 amino acids. The CDR3 is CASSPAGQLGGYTF. As DNA, the CDR3 is TGTGCCAGCAGTCCAGCGGGACAGTTAGGCGGCTACACCTTC.

To note about this clonotype: Just one base apart from a much larger clone, this may be a read error. The rearrangement links TRBV20-1 to TRBJ1-2, with 9 bases matching TRBD1. From germline, CDR1 is DFQATT and CDR2 SNEGSKA (reference sequence). CDR3 size: 16 residues. CDR3 sequence reads: CSARPFDRGESYDYTF. The CDR3 DNA sequence: TGCAGTGCTAGACCCTTTGACAGGGGGGAGTCCTATGACTACACCTTC.

V usage is TRBV5-4 and J usage is TRBJ1-1; possible D gene TRBD1, 6 bases. Germline CDR1 and CDR2: SGHNT and YYREEE (reference sequence). The V end lost 2 bases, the J end lost 5 bases, and 13 bases lay between the germline ends. This CDR3 has 14 amino acids. The chain's CDR3 is CASSFRQGYTEAFF. CDR3 DNA sequence: TGTGCCAGCAGCTTTAGGCAGGGGTATACTGAAGCTTTCTTT.

This clonotype came up a few times. A much larger clone lies one base from this, so it may be a read error. V gene TRBV9 combines with J gene TRBJ2-5; D not resolved. In germline, CDR1 is SGDLS, CDR2 YYNGEE. V lost 3 bases and J 11 bases, leaving 17 bases between the germline ends. This CDR3 is built from 13 residues. The CDR3 nucleotides read TGTGCCAGCAGCGCTCAACCCCCCATGGGGCAGTACTTC. Protein sequence: CASSAQPPMGQYF.

This chain connects TRBV2 to TRBJ1-4, with unresolved D. The germline CDR1 and CDR2 sequences are SNHLY and FYNNEI. The CDR3 length is 15 residues. Trimming pared 4 bases from V and 3 bases from J, leaving 12 bases between. The CDR3 region has the DNA TGTGCCAGCAGTGTAAGTCCAGGAGCTAATGAAAAACTGTTTTTT. It codes for CASSVSPGANEKLFF.

This clonotype was seen at least ten times. V is TRBV28 and J is TRBJ2-3; D is unresolved. CDR1 and CDR2 from the germline V gene are MDHEN and SYDVKM. This CDR3 comprises 16 residues. V lost 5 bases, J lost 5 bases, and 20 bases lay in between. CDR3 amino acids: CASSEPTDPRGDTQYF. CDR3 DNA sequence: TGTGCCAGCAGTGAGCCGACCGACCCAAGAGGAGATACGCAGTATTTT.

In this sample, this clonotype turned up many times. The rearrangement joins TRBV12-3 or TRBV12-4 to TRBJ2-3, with 7 bases matching TRBD2. The junction had 8 bases not matched to a gene; V was cut back by 2 bases and J by 6 bases. The CDR3 runs 15 residues. CDR3 sequence: CASSLIGGKFDTQYF. CDR3 nucleotide sequence: TGTGCCAGCAGTTTAATCGGGGGGAAGTTTGATACGCAGTATTTT.

V gene TRBV7-3 combines with J gene TRBJ1-2; 8 bases line up with TRBD1. The CDR3 sequence is 14 residues long. J was trimmed by 4 bases and V by 5 bases; bases with no gene match: 6. The germline V gene encodes CDR1 SGHTA and CDR2 FQGTGA. The CDR3 region is CASSPGQGLYGYTF. The CDR3 nucleotides read TGTGCCAGCAGCCCAGGACAGGGCCTCTATGGCTACACCTTC.